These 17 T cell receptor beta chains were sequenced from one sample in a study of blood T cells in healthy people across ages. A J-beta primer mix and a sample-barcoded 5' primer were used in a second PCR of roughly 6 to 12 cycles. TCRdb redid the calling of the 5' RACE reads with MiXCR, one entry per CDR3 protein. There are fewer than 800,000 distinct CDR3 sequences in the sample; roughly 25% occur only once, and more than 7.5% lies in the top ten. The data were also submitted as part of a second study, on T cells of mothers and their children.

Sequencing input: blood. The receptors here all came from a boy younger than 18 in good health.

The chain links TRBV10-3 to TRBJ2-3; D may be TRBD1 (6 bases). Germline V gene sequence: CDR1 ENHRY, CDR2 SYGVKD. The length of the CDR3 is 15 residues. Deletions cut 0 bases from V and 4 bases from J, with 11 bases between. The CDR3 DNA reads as TGTGCCATCAGTGAGTCGGGGGCAGAGCCAGATACGCAGTATTTT. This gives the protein CAISESGAEPDTQYF.

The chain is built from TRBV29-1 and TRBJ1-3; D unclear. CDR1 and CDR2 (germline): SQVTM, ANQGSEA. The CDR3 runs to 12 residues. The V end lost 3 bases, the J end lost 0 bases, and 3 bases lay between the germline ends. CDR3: CSVDDSGNTIYF. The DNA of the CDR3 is TGCAGCGTTGATGACTCTGGAAACACCATATATTTT.

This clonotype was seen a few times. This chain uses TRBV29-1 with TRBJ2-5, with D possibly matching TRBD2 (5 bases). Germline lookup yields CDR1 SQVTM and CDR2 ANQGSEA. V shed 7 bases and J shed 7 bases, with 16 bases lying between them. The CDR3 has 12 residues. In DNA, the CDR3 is TGCAGCGCCTGGGCTAGCCTGGGGACCCAGTACTTC. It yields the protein CSAWASLGTQYF.

CDR3 amino acids: CATSEWDTDQPQHF. The DNA of the CDR3 is TGTGCCACCAGTGAGTGGGACACCGATCAGCCCCAGCATTTT. The chain couples TRBV24-1 to TRBJ1-5, with D possibly TRBD1 on 6 matching bases. CDR3 length equals 14 residues. V lost 4 bases, J lost 5 bases, and 11 bases lay in between. CDR1 is KGHDR, CDR2 SFDVKD, per germline.

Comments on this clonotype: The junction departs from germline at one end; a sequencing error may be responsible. The CDR3 region is CASSYSTSGHGGEFF. The CDR3 coding sequence is TGTGCCAGCAGTTACTCGACTAGCGGTCACGGAGGGGAGTTCTTC. The J gene is TRBJ2-5, the V gene TRBV6-5; 9 bases align to TRBD2. The CDR3 is 15 amino acids. Germline CDR1 is MNHEY and CDR2 is SVGAGI.

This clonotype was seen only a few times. The CDR3 sequence is CASSGGGTSGRYTF. CDR3 sequence (DNA): TGTGCCAGCAGCGGAGGAGGGACTTCCGGACGCTACACCTTC. The genes are TRBV9 and TRBJ1-2, with D maybe TRBD1 (5 bases). CDR3 length: 14 residues. Germline values: CDR1 SGDLS, CDR2 YYNGEE. V was pared by 3 bases and J by 9 bases, with 18 bases between.

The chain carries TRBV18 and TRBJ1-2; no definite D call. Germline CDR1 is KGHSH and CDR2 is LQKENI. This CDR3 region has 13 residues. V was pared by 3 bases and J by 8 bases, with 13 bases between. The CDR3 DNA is TGTGCCAGCTCACCCGACGGGAATAGAGGCTACACCTTC. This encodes CASSPDGNRGYTF.

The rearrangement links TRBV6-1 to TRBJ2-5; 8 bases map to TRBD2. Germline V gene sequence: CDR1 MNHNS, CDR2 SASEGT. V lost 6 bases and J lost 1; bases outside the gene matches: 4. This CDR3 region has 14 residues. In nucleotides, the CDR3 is TGTGCCAGCAGGATGGGACTAGTCCAAGAGACCCAGTACTTC. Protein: CASRMGLVQETQYF.

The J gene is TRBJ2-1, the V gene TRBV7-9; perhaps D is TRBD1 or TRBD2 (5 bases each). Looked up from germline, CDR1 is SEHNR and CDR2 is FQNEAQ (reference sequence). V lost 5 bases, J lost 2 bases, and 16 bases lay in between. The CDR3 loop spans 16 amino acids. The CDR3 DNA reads TGTGCCAGCAGCGCACTCGACACGGGACCCTACAATGAGCAGTTCTTC. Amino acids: CASSALDTGPYNEQFF.

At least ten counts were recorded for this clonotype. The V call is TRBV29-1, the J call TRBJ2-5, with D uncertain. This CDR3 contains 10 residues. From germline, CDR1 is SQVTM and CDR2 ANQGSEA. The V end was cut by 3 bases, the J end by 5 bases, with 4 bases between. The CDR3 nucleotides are TGCAGCGTTGATTTCGAGACCCAGTACTTC. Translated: CSVDFETQYF. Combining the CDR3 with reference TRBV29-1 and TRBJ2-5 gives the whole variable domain SAVISQKPSRDICQRGTSLTIQCQVDSQVTMMFWYRQQPGQSLTLIATANQGSEATYESGFVIDKFPISRPNLTFSTLTVSNMSPEDSSIYLCSVDFETQYFGPGTRLLVL.

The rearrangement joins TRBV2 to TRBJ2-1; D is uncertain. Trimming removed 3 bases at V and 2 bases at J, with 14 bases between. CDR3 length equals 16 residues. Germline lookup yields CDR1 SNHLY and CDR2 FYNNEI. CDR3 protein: CASSDIVRVAYNEQFF. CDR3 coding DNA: TGTGCCAGCAGTGATATAGTACGGGTAGCCTACAATGAGCAGTTCTTC.

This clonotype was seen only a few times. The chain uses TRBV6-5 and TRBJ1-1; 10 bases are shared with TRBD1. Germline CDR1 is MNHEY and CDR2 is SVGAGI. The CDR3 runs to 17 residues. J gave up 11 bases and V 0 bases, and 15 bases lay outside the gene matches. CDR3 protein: CASSYSNRRDRGLGAFF. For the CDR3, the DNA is TGTGCCAGCAGTTACTCTAATCGGCGGGACAGGGGACTCGGGGCTTTCTTT.

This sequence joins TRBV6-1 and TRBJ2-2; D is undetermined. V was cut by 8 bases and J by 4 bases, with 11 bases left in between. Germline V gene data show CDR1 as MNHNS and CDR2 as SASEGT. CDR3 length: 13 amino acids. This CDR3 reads CASGPLFTGELFF. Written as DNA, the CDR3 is TGTGCCAGCGGGCCGTTATTCACCGGGGAGCTGTTTTTT.

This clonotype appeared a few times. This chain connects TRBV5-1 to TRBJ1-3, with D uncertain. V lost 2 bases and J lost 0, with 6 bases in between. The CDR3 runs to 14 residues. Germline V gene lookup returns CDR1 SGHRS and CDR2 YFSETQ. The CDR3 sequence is CASSLQSSGNTIYF. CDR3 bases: TGCGCCAGCAGCTTACAGAGCTCTGGAAACACCATATATTTT.

The CDR3 reads CSATGNGYTF. The CDR3 region has the DNA TGCAGTGCTACGGGAAATGGCTACACCTTC. The gene calls are TRBV20-1 and TRBJ1-2; unclear D gene. The length of the CDR3 is 10 residues. V gave up 4 bases and J gave up 6 bases, with 6 bases separating them. Germline CDR1 and CDR2: DFQATT and SNEGSKA (reference sequence).

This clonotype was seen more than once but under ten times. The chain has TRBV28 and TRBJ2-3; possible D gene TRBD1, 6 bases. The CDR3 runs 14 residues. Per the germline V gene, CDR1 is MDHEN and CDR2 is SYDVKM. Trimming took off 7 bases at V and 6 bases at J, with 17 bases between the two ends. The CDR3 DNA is TGTGCCAGCACCCTGATGAATACAGGGGATACGCAGTATTTT. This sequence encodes CASTLMNTGDTQYF.

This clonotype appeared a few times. CDR3 in DNA: TGCAGTGCTAGTCTGGGTAACACTGAAGCTTTCTTT. It translates to CSASLGNTEAFF. V and J are TRBV20-1 and TRBJ1-1; D gene uncertain. Germline V gene data show CDR1 as DFQATT and CDR2 as SNEGSKA (reference sequence). This CDR3 is 12 amino acids long. V was pared by 3 bases and J by 2 bases, with 7 bases between.